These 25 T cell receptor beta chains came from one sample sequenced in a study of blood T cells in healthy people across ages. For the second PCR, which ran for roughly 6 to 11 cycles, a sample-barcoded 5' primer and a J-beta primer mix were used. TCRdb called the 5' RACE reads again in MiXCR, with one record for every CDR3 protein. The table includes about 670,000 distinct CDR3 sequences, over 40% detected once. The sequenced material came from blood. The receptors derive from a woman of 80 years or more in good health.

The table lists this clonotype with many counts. CDR3 coding DNA: TGTGCCAGCAGCTGGGGACTAGCGGCGCAGTATTTT. Translated, it gives CASSWGLAAQYF. This rearrangement joins TRBV7-2 to TRBJ2-3, with TRBD2 identical over 11 bases. V lost 4 bases to trimming and J lost 10 bases; unmatched junction nucleotides: 1. The CDR3 extends over 12 amino acids. Germline V CDR1 and CDR2: SGHTA, FQGNSA.

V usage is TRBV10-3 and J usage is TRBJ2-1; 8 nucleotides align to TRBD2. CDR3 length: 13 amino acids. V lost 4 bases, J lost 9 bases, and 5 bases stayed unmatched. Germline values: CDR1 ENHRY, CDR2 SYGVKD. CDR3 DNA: TGTGCCATCAGTGGTGTGCTAGCGGGTGAGCAGTTCTTC. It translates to CAISGVLAGEQFF.

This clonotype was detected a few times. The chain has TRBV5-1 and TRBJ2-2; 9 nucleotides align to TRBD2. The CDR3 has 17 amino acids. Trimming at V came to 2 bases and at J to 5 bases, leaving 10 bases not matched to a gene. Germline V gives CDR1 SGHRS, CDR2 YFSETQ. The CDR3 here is CASSFAGTSLVTGELFF. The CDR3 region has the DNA TGCGCCAGCAGCTTCGCCGGGACTAGCTTGGTGACCGGGGAGCTGTTTTTT.

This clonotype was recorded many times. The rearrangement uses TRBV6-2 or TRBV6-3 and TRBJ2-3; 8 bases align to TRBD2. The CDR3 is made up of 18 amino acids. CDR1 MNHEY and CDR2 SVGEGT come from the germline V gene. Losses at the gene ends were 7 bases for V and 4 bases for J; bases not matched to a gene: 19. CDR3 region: CASTPNAWMGGRSDTQYF. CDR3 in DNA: TGTGCCAGCACCCCGAACGCCTGGATGGGCGGGAGGTCAGATACGCAGTATTTT.

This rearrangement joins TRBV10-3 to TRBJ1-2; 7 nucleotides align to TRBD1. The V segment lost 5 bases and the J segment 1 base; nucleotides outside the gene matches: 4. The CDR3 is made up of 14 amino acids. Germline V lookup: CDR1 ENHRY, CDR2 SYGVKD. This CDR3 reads CAISTGTVNYGYTF. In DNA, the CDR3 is TGTGCCATCAGTACCGGGACAGTTAACTATGGCTACACCTTC.

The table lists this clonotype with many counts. In nucleotides, the CDR3 is TGCGCCAGCAGCCAAGAGAACAGGGGTCAAGAGACCCAGTACTTC. This sequence encodes CASSQENRGQETQYF. This rearrangement joins TRBV4-1 to TRBJ2-5; TRBD1 matches 7 bases. Germline CDR1 MGHRA, CDR2 YSYEKL. Germline trimming cut 0 bases from V and 2 bases from J; bases unmatched to any gene: 3. CDR3 size: 15 residues.

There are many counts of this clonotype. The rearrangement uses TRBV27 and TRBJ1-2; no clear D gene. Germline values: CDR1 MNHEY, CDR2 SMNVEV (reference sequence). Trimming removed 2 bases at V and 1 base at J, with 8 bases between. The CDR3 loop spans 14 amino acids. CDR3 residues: CASSLGGNNYGYTF. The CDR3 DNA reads TGTGCCAGCAGTTTAGGAGGGAATAACTATGGCTACACCTTC.

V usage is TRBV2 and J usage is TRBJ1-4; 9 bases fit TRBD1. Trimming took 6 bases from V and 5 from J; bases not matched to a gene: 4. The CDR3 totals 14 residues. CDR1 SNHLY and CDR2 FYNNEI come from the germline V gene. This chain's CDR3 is CASRTGQGNEKLFF. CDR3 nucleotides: TGTGCCAGCAGAACCGGACAGGGGAATGAAAAACTGTTTTTT.

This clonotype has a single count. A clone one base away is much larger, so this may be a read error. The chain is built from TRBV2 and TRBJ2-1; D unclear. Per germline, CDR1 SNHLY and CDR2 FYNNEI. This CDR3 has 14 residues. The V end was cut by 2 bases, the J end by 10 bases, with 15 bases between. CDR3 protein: CASSESRARKEQFF. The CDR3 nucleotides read TGTGCCAGCAGTGAAAGCAGAGCTCGGAAGGAGCAGTTCTTC.

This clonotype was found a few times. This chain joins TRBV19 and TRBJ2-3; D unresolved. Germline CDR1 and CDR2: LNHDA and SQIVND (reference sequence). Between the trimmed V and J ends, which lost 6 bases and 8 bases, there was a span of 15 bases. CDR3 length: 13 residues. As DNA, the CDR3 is TGTGCCAGTAGCCGGGCCCAGAGTGGTACGCAGTATTTT. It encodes CASSRAQSGTQYF.

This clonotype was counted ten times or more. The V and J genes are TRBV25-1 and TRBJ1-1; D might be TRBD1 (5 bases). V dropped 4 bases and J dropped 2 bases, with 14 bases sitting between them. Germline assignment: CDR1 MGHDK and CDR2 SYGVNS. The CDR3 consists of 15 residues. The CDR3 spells CASSGLGAGNTEAFF. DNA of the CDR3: TGTGCCAGCAGTGGCTTAGGGGCAGGAAACACTGAAGCTTTCTTT.

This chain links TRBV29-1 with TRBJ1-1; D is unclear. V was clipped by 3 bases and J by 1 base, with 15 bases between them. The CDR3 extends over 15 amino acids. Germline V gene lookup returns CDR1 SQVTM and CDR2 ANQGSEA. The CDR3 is CSVDLGLRRNTEAFF. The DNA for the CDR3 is TGCAGCGTTGATTTGGGCCTCCGCCGGAACACTGAAGCTTTCTTT.

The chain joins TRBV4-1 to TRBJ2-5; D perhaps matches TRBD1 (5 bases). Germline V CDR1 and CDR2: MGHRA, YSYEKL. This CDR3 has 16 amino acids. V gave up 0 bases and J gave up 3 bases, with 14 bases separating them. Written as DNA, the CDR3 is TGCGCCAGCAGCCAAGATCCAGCAGGGCTGAAAGAGACCCAGTACTTC. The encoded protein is CASSQDPAGLKETQYF.

The CDR3 bases are TGTGCCAGCAGTCCCGACTGGCAGAGCACAGATACGCAGTATTTT. Protein: CASSPDWQSTDTQYF. The J gene is TRBJ2-3, the V gene TRBV12-3 or TRBV12-4; D is unclear. V was shortened by 5 bases and J by 0 bases, with 12 bases between the two germline ends. The CDR3 contains 15 residues.

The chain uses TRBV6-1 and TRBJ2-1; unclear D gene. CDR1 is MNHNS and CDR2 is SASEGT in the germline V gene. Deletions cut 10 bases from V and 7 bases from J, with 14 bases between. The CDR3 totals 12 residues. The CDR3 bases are TGTGCCACCACGGATGGGCGGAATGAGCAGTTCTTC. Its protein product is CATTDGRNEQFF.

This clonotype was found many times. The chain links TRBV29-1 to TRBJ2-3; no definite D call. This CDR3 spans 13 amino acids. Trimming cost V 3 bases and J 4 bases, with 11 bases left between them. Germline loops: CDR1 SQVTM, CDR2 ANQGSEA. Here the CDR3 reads CSVELTVADTQYF. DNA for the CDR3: TGCAGCGTTGAGTTGACGGTGGCAGATACGCAGTATTTT.

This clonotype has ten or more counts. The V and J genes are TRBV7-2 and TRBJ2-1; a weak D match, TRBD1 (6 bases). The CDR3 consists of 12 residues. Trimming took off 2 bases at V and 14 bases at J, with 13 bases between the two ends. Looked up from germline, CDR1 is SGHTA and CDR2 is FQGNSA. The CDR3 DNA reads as TGTGCCAGCAGCTTACGAGGGGGAGTCAAGTTCTTC. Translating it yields CASSLRGGVKFF.

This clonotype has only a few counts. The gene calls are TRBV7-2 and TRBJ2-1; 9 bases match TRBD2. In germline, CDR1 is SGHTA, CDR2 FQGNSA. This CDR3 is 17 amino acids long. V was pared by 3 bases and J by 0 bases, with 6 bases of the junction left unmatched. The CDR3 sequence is CASSFSVAGASYNEQFF. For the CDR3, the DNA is TGTGCCAGCAGCTTCTCGGTAGCGGGGGCCTCCTACAATGAGCAGTTCTTC.

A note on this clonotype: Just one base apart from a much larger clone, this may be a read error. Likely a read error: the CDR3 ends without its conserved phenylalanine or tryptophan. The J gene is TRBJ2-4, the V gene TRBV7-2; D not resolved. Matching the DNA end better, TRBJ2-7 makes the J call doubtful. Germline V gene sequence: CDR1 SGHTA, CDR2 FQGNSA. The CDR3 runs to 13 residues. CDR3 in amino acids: CASSASRAYEQYY. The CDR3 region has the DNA TGTGCCAGCAGCGCCTCCCGGGCCTACGAGCAGTACTAC.

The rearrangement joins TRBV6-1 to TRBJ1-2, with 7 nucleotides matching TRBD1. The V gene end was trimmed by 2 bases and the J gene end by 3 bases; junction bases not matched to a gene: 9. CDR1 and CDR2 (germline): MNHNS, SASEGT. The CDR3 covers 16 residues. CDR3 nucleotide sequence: TGTGCCAGCAGTGAATTACTCGGGACAGACGACTATGGCTACACCTTC. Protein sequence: CASSELLGTDDYGYTF.

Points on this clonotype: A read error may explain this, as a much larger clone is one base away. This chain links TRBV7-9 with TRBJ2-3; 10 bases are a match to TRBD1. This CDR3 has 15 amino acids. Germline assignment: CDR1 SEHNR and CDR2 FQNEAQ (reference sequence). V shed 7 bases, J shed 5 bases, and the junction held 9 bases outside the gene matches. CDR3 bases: TGTGCCAGCAACTCAATGGGACAGGGGCTAGATACGCAGTATTTT. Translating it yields CASNSMGQGLDTQYF.

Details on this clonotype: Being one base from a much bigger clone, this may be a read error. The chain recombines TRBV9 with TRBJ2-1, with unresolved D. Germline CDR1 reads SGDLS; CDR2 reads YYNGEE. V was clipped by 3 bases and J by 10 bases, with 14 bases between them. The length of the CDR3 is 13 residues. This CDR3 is CASSAEPGYEQFF. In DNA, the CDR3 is TGTGCCAGCAGCGCCGAACCAGGCTACGAGCAGTTCTTC.

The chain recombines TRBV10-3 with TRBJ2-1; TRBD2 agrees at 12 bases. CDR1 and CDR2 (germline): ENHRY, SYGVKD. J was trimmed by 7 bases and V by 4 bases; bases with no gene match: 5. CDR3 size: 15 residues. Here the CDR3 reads CAISGLAGGPNEQFF. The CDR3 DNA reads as TGTGCCATCAGTGGTCTAGCGGGGGGGCCGAATGAGCAGTTCTTC.

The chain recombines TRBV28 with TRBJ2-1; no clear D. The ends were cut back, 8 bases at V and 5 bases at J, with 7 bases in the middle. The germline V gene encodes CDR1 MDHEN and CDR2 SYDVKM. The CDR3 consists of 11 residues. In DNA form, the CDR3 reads TGTGCCAGCGAATCTGACAATGAGCAGTTCTTC. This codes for CASESDNEQFF.

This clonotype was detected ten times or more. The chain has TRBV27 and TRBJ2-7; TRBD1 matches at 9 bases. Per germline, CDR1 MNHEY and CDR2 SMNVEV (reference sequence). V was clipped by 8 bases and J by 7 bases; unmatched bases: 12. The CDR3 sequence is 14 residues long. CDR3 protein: CASGTWTGAAEQYF. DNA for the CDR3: TGTGCCAGCGGAACATGGACAGGGGCGGCTGAGCAGTACTTC.